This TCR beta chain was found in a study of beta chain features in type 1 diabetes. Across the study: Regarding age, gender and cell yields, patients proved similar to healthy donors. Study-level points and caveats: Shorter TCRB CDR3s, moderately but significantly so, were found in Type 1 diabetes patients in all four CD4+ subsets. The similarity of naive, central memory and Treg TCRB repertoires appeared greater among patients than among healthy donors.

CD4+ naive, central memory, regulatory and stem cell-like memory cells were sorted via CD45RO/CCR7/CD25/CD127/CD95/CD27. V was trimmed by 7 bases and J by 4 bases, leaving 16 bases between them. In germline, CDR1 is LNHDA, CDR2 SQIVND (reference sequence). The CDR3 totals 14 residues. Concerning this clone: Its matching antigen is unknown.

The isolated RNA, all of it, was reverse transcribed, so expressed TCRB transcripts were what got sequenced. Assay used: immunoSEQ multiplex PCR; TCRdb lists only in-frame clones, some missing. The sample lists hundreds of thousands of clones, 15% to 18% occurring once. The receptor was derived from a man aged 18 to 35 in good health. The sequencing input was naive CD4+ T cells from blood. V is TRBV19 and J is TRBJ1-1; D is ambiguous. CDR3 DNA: TGTGCCAGTAACTTAGGACGGGCGGCCACTGAAGCTTTCTTT. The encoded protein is CASNLGRAATEAFF.